The clone carrying this T cell receptor (beta chain) has at least ten counts. For sequencing, patients were chosen who had shown expansion of CD8+CD57+ cells by flow cytometry. The CDR3 sequence is 13 residues long. In germline, CDR1 is DFQATT, CDR2 SNEGSKA (reference sequence). V dropped 5 bases and J dropped 5 bases, with 14 bases sitting between them. The sample originates from a study of CD8+CD57+ T cells in acquired aplastic anemia. Investigators profiled TCR beta VDJ and CDR3 from genomic DNA template. One entry per CDR3 protein results from TCRdb running MiXCR on the reads. The sample has some 170,000 distinct CDR3 sequences, around 48% seen once.

Sequenced sample: sorted CD4+, CD8+, or CD8+CD57+ T cells (not recorded which) from PBMCs. The V call is TRBV20-1, the J call TRBJ2-3, with D perhaps TRBD2 (5 bases). This clonotype was obtained from a human donor with aplastic anemia. The CDR3 sequence is CSAGRRSEDTQYF. The CDR3 nucleotides are TGCAGTGCTGGTAGGAGGTCAGAAGATACGCAGTATTTT.